This T cell receptor (beta chain) was recorded in a study of cytomegalovirus exposure and HLA in healthy donors (dated by TCRdb to 2016 to 2017). With respect to the entire study: An earlier analysis of some 620 of the donors reported 276 Gb of sequence data and approximately 120 million unique TCR beta sequences obtained from about 170 million T cells. An early release covering approximately 600 HLA-typed donors comprised approximately 300 gigabases of sequencing data and 85 million or so unique TCR sequences. Of the 398 genotyped donors, 65% to 90% fell in the genetic ancestry cluster associated with self-reported Caucasian donors. The study aimed to test whether cataloging public T cell receptors could reveal signatures of past pathogen exposure. The study used immunosequencing to profile the T cell repertoires of approximately 650 subjects and linked those repertoires to cytomegalovirus serostatus. In addition to the first cohort of 650 to 800 subjects, a separate validation cohort of under 150 different subjects was used. The study combined high-throughput TCR immunosequencing, statistical association of individual TCRs with disease status, and machine learning to predict cytomegalovirus infection status. To study patterns of TCR occurrence, a later analysis re-analyzed previously published TCR beta repertoires from several hundred donors and added high-resolution HLA genotyping. Rather than drawing on any new phenotypic data, the later analysis identified candidate immune exposures from TCR beta sequences and the way those sequences occurred across donors. To decide whether each TCR beta V gene segment behaved as functional or pseudogenic, an earlier analysis of approximately 590 of the donors relied on high-throughput TCR beta sequencing. Donor age, sex, ethnicity and CMV serostatus were compiled alongside the repertoire data. In a later genetic analysis, genome-wide SNP genotypes for about 55% of the roughly 700 donors were used, and that subset was treated as a discovery cohort. Every discovery cohort repertoire had been produced on one sequencing platform. HLA typing included class I and class II loci at four-digit resolution. Typing coverage varied by locus: roughly 629-630 donors for A, B, C, DRB1 and DQB1; approximately 500 for DQA1; 606 for DPA1; 450 to 480 for DPB1. A handful of DR-DQ haplotypes were handled as single units for association and clustering because linkage in the cohort was strong. Across some 400 genotyped donors of the cohort, an average of about 240,000 unique TCR beta nucleotide sequences per donor were sequenced, and around 20% of those sequences were non-productive. What the work shows at the level of the full study, not this receptor alone: Some IMGT-functional V segments, including TRBV6-2 and TRBV6-3, could not be distinguished by the 87-base-pair reads and were therefore excluded. According to a later analysis, most CMV-associated TCR beta chains appeared to be HLA-restricted, and the HLA associations seemed to be driven largely by CMV exposure. Compared with the roughly 670-donor mean, donors in an Asian-associated ancestry cluster had fewer N-insertions in productive TCRs, according to a later genetic analysis. In the study, about 150 TCR beta chains were listed as associated with cytomegalovirus. It was suggested by the authors that the approach could potentially be generalized to other disease states and immunological phenotypes. The cohort was sequenced for TCR beta chains only, and without alpha or paired-chain data the features that could be detected were limited. An association between a missense DCLRE1C variant and V-gene and J-gene trimming of TCR beta chains was found in a later genetic analysis and replicated in an independent cohort. Most TCR sequences were observed very rarely across donors, whereas some public TCRs were present in many individuals. Strong co-occurrence of HLA alleles, especially DR and DQ, made assigning TCR associations to individual alleles difficult. A cluster of highly shared sequence variants was judged likely to be a technical artifact of the sequencing pipeline. Cytomegalovirus status was reported to be diagnosed by the classifier with high specificity and sensitivity in both the original and validation cohorts. Because some donors lacked HLA typing at each locus, the association tests relied only on the typed subset. In a later analysis, HLA-associated TCR beta chains were found to be more clonally expanded and to have lower generation probabilities than equally common non-associated chains. Immune exposure information for the cohort was limited to CMV serostatus. The presence/absence analyses assumed that sequencing depth was roughly uniform across donors, and that assumption may not be true. Linkage disequilibrium might explain the correlated functional status among segregating V segments, but an unknown experimental factor could not be ruled out. In an earlier analysis of some 500 of the donors, most TCR beta V segments appeared in productive rearrangements about 87% or about 30% of the time, broadly matching IMGT annotations. Over 15 rarely observed V segments, including chromosome 9 orphons, were excluded from the earlier analysis of several hundred of the donors because counts were too low. In a later analysis, several top co-occurrence clusters were reported to appear linked to parvovirus B19, influenza, CMV and Epstein-Barr virus. In a later analysis, 16,951 TCR beta sequences were associated with specific HLA alleles at a false discovery rate of 0.05. A further reported finding was that TCR beta sequences accurately predicted the HLA-A and HLA-B alleles for most subjects in the first cohort. In a later analysis, the rate of TCR association differed among HLA loci, with DRB1 alleles having the most associated TCRs and HLA-C alleles having the fewest. In vitro tests confirmed that a few of the cytomegalovirus-associated TCR beta chains recognize cytomegalovirus antigens.

The cohort consisted of approximately 670 healthy bone marrow donors. At the time of sampling, every cohort member was nominally healthy, though immune exposures that went unrecorded were likely present. The donor was CMV seropositive and belonged to the group of 250 to 350 seropositive cohort members. Every donor gave a peripheral blood sample, and the peripheral blood mononuclear cells from that sample were used for TCR beta sequencing. Genomic DNA was extracted from the blood cell samples with the Qiagen DNeasy Blood Extraction Kit. The sample holds a few counts of this clone. The antigen it binds to is not known. Base qualities were left out, and no much larger clone turns up one base away. The library was built by means of the immunoSEQ multiplex PCR assay. For the multiplex PCR, a mixture combining 60 forward primers for TCR Vbeta segments and 13 reverse primers for TCR Jbeta segments was used. The CDR3 region of rearranged TCR beta genes was amplified from genomic DNA by a multiplex PCR assay. Amplified TCR beta libraries were sequenced as 87-base-pair reads on the Illumina HiSeq System. In the source study's methods: In a later analysis, tens of millions of unique TCR beta chains were counted across the roughly 670 repertoires, and some 10 million of these chains were shared by at least two donors. Raw reads were error-corrected and collapsed into unique sequences with a nearest-neighbor algorithm that merged closely related sequences to remove PCR and sequencing errors. To assign V, D and J gene segments, CDR3 sequences were aligned to IMGT reference sequences. For a sequence to be retained, at least a six-nucleotide match to both a V gene segment and a J gene segment was required. Rearrangements were called productive when the CDR3 lacked stop codons and stayed in frame with V and J; all others were non-productive. CDR3 was defined by IMGT convention, running from the second conserved V-encoded cysteine to the conserved J-encoded phenylalanine. In an earlier analysis of some 550 of the donors, sequences lacking an unambiguous match to a single V gene segment were excluded. In an earlier analysis of approximately 500 of the donors, a V segment was called functional when productive rearrangements were above 56.7%, and segregating when the standard deviation between donors exceeded 5%. A statistical classification framework was built for diagnosing cytomegalovirus status from the catalog of TCR beta chain sequences. V and J gene assignment, in a later analysis, came from comparing TCR nucleotide sequences with IMGT/GENE-DB human TR gene sequences. The TCRdist pipeline was used in a later analysis to assign CDR3 sequences and most-parsimonious VDJ recombination scenarios. In a later analysis, every TCR beta chain was defined by the combination of its CDR3 amino acid sequence and its V-gene family, and reads without a unique V-gene family were dropped. In a later analysis, 500 to 700 highly shared, low-generation-probability nucleotide sequences were removed to address suspected cross-contamination and a sequencing artifact. A later analysis calculated a clonal expansion index for each public chain from normalized within-repertoire ranks of inferred template counts. In a later analysis, generation probabilities were computed with a VDJ recombination model fitted to out-of-frame rearrangements, and the resulting probabilities were checked against IGoR. In a later analysis, TCR-TCR, TCR-HLA and TCR-CMV co-occurrence was scored with hypergeometric tests, and a repertoire-size bias correction was applied to TCR pairs. A later analysis estimated false discovery rates by permuting HLA or CMV assignments 20 times. A later analysis grouped co-occurring TCRs with DBSCAN, adding TCRdist sequence similarity when clustering within HLA-allele-positive subsets. Repertoires with fewer than 30,000 or more than 120,000 public chains were left out of co-occurrence clustering, as were about five repertoires with anomalous nucleotide sharing. As stored in TCRdb, this immuneACCESS dataset retains in-frame rearrangements with V and J assigned. A fraction of the clones does not appear; measured against another copy, unresolved V genes explain less than half of the discrepancy, and the remainder lacks a known reason. For V, J and clone size, that table is used; D and trimming come from the DNA. This sample lists some 100,000 clones; about 80% were detected once. The ten largest clonotypes hold approximately 5% of the sample.

V is pared back by 0 bases and J by 10 bases, with 15 bases lying between the germline termini. Based on the germline V gene, the CDR1 and CDR2 sequences are SGHTA and FQGNSA. The CDR3 sequence holds 14 residues, the cysteine and phenylalanine included. The entry retains the CDR3 DNA only, 42 bases that are in frame from base 1. This receptor was taken from a middle-aged man in good health and CMV-seropositive. The chain employs TRBV7-2 and TRBJ1-1, with the D gene too uncertain to name. The material sequenced was PBMCs. The nucleotide sequence reads as follows: TGTGCCAGCAGCTTAGCCGAACTACGAGATGGAGCTTTCTTT. This sequence encodes CASSLAELRDGAFF.